The following is a T cell receptor beta chain sequence with its context. This clone's antigen is unknown. No base quality information exists; no much larger clone differs at one position. These data are taken from a study of OX40 agonist ivuxolimab in advanced cancers. General notes on the study: Ivuxolimab was an agonistic, fully human IgG2 monoclonal antibody directed against OX40 (CD134), a costimulatory receptor. In the dose-escalation cohort, 65% to 85% of patients were male, and the mean age was approximately 60 years with a range of roughly 20 to 80. Patients were allowed to have had prior anti-PD-1, anti-PD-L1 or anti-CTLA-4 therapy, and around 37% of the dose-escalation patients had previously received checkpoint inhibitors. Of the approximately 50 patients in dose escalation, about 20 had hepatocellular carcinoma, about 15 had melanoma, 9 had renal cell carcinoma and 9 had head and neck cancer. Intravenous ivuxolimab was administered to patients every 2 weeks at six dose levels: 0.01, 0.1, 0.3, 1.5, 3 and 10 mg/kg. Peripheral TCRbeta sequencing was intended to test whether TCR sequence diversity was altered and clonal T-cell expansion was caused by ivuxolimab. The paper reports the monotherapy dose-escalation portion (N of about 56 patients) of the phase I ivuxolimab trial. Partial responses occurred in three dose-escalation patients: two with cutaneous melanoma and one with hepatocellular carcinoma.

Patients with autoimmune disease history or receiving systemic immunosuppression were excluded from the trial. Peripheral blood for TCR sequencing was collected from all dose cohorts at baseline, on cycle 4 day 1, and on cycle 7 day 1. Samples were obtained from an open-label, multicenter, first-in-human phase I dose-escalation trial of ivuxolimab. Adults with locally advanced or metastatic head and neck squamous cell, hepatocellular, melanoma or renal cell carcinoma were enrolled in the trial. Before TCR sequencing, CD4+ and CD8+ T cells were separately sorted from peripheral blood. Overall study results and their limits: The antigen specificity of the clonally expanded peripheral T cells was not determined. Partial responders in the 0.1-3.0 mg/kg groups had among the lowest normalized peripheral clonal expansion, especially among CD8+ T cells. After ivuxolimab, CD8+ T cells had more expanded clones than CD4+ T cells on average. Clonal expansion of both CD4+ and CD8+ blood T cells was observed from baseline to week 6 at doses 0.1 to 3.0 mg/kg. Low levels of normalized T-cell clonal expansion were also seen in some patients who did not respond.

To sequence the TCRbeta CDR3 region, genomic DNA was isolated from the sorted cells. The immunoSEQ Assay was used for sequencing of TCRbeta CDR3 regions. Here the immuneACCESS table is served through TCRdb, limited to in-frame sequences with V and J called. Missing clones are a known gap in these copies; in checked studies unresolved V genes cover under half, and the rest lacks a known reason. The sample table holds tens of thousands of clones, of which 80% to 85% were seen once. Roughly 5.3% of the sample belongs to the ten largest clones. Cut back by 6 bases and 3 bases, the V and J ends lie 13 bases apart. The germline V gene yields MDHEN for CDR1 and SYDVKM for CDR2. Counted from cysteine to phenylalanine, this CDR3 has 14 amino acids. Of the read, only the CDR3 DNA is kept; its 42 bases are in frame from base 1.

This chain is built from TRBV28 and TRBJ2-3, with the D gene call left open. The sequence was collected from an adult with an advanced solid tumor such as melanoma, head and neck, liver or kidney cancer. Material: CD4+ or CD8+ T cells sorted from blood, obtained in a trial of the OX40 agonist ivuxolimab. CDR3 reads: CASSLVRVTDTQYF. The DNA sequence is TGTGCCAGCAGCTTAGTAAGGGTGACAGATACGCAGTATTTT.